This TCR beta chain was sequenced for a study of blood T cell repertoires in COVID-19 (dated by TCRdb to the early 2020s). Concerning the study at large: Samples covering the acute and convalescent phases of COVID-19 were provided by collaborators in the United States, Italy and Spain. The dataset comprised deeply sampled blood TCRbeta repertoires from subjects exposed to, actively infected with, or recovered from COVID-19. A freely available public database, intended as a resource for researchers studying the immune response to SARS-CoV-2, is where the repertoires were released. The material from the prospective study consisted of cDNA or gDNA derived from T cells, B-cell-depleted T cells, or PBMCs. A de-identified subject ID, COVID-19 status, age in years and sex were almost always included in the sample metadata. The samples were drawn from the first 160 participants of the ongoing ImmuneRACE study and from about 1,200 subjects provided by 6 global collaborators. Where available, HLA class I and class II types were taken from metadata supplied by the sample provider and were not determined by assay-based typing.

V is trimmed back by 6 bases and J by 0 bases, and the junction contains 2 bases that no gene match accounts for. From the cysteine through the phenylalanine, the CDR3 covers 14 amino acids. Solely the CDR3 DNA is kept, with 42 bases framed from the first base. Taken from the germline V gene, the CDR1 and CDR2 loops are SGHTS and YDEGEE. Paper-wide results and their limitations: Clinical and demographic metadata were provided uncurated, with the amount varying by source and participant.

The collaborating institutions used their own protocols to collect whole blood in K2EDTA tubes. Collaborator samples were shipped for TCRbeta analysis as frozen whole blood, isolated PBMCs, or DNA extracted from either sample type. With respect to this clone: Its antigen is currently not known. Base qualities are not provided; no much larger clone lies one nucleotide away.

The immunoSEQ Assay, a bias-controlled multiplex PCR, was used to amplify TCRbeta CDR3 regions from genomic DNA. Turning to the authors' computational methods: The number of nucleated cells in each sample was estimated by amplification of reference gene primers within the assay. To quantify the absolute abundance of each unique TCRbeta CDR3 rearrangement, sequence reads were collapsed and filtered. For each sample, productive Simpson clonality was calculated as the square root of Simpson's diversity index over productive rearrangements. The table was pulled from immuneACCESS by TCRdb, which kept in-frame rearrangements only. Such tables lose some clones; where checked, under half of the loss comes from unresolved V genes, and the rest has no known cause. V and J calls plus clone size are reproduced from that table; the DNA served to infer D and trimming. The sample table shows 100,000 to 120,000 clones, and nearly 80% are seen once. The top ten clones comprise more than 15% of the sample.

The sequenced sample was peripheral blood. This clonotype was sampled from a woman of 80 years or more with active or convalescent COVID-19. The V and J segments used are TRBV5-8 and TRBJ2-2, with TRBD2 identical over 7 junction bases. In nucleotide form, the sequence is TGTGCCAGCAACGCGGGGGCGAACACCGGGGAGCTGTTTTTT. Its coded protein is CASNAGANTGELFF.